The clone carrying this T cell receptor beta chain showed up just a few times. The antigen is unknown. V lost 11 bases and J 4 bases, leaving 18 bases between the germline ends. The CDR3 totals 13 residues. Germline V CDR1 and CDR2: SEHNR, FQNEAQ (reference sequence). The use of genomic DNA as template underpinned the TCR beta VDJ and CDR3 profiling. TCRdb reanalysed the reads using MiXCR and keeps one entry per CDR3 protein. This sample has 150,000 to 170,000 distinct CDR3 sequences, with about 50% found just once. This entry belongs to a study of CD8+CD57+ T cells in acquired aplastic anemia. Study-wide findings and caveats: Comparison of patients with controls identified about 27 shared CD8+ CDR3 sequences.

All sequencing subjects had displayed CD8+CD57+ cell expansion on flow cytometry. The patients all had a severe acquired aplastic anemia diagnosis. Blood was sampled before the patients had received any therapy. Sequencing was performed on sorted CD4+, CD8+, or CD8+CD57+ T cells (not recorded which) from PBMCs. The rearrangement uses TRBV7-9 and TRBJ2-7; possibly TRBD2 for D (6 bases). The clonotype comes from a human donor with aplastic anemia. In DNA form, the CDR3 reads TGTGCCGTCGCGGGGAACTTAATATACGAGCAGTACTTC. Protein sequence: CAVAGNLIYEQYF.